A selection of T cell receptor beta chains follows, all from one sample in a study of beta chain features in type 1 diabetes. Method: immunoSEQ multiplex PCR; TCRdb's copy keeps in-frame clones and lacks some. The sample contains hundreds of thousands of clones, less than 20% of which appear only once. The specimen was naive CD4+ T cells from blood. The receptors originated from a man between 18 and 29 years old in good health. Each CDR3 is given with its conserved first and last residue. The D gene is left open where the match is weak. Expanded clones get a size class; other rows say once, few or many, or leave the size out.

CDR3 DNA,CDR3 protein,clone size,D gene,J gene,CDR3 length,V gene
TGTGCCAGCAGCTCAGACAGGCGGAATCAGCCCCAGCATTTT,CASSSDRRNQPQHF,NA,NA,TRBJ1-5,14,TRBV7-9
TGCAGCGTTGAAACCAACCGGGCAGAAGCTTTCTTT,CSVETNRAEAFF,NA,NA,TRBJ1-1,12,TRBV29-1
TGTGCCAGCAACGTCGGTGGGTCGTACTCTGGAAACACCATATATTTT,CASNVGGSYSGNTIYF,NA,NA,TRBJ1-3,16,TRBV28
TGTGCCATCAGTGAGCCCGGGCAGGGATTATACGAGCAGTACTTC,CAISEPGQGLYEQYF,NA,NA,TRBJ2-7,15,TRBV10-3
TGTGCCAGCAGTGAACTTGGAAACACTGAAGCTTTCTTT,CASSELGNTEAFF,few,NA,TRBJ1-1,13,TRBV2
TGTGCCAGCAGGAGCCAAATCTCTGGAAACACCATATATTTT,CASRSQISGNTIYF,NA,NA,TRBJ1-3,14,TRBV27
TGTGCCAGTAGTATCGTCGGTCCCTTTACCAATGAGCAGTTCTTC,CASSIVGPFTNEQFF,few,NA,TRBJ2-1,15,TRBV19
TGTGCCAGCAGCACCGCCTCGACAGGGGGCGGCTACACCTTC,CASSTASTGGGYTF,NA,TRBD1,TRBJ1-2,14,TRBV11-1
TGTGCCAGCTCACCACGGACTAGCGGGAGTATCGAGACCCAGTACTTC,CASSPRTSGSIETQYF,NA,TRBD2,TRBJ2-5,16,TRBV18
TGTGCCAGCAGTGAGGTTACCGGGGCTGGGGCCAACGTCCTGACTTTC,CASSEVTGAGANVLTF,NA,NA,TRBJ2-6,16,TRBV28
TGTGCCAGCAGCGTAGACAGGGGGACCTACGAGCAGTACTTC,CASSVDRGTYEQYF,NA,TRBD1,TRBJ2-7,14,TRBV9
TGTGCCAGCAGTTACTCGGGACTAGCGGGTTCCGCGGAAGGGATCTTC,CASSYSGLAGSAEGIF,NA,TRBD2,TRBJ2-1,16,TRBV6-5
TGCGCCAGCAGCCAAAGGGACCGTTATACGCAGTATTTT,CASSQRDRYTQYF,NA,NA,TRBJ2-3,13,TRBV4-1